This T cell receptor (beta chain) is from a study of T cell responses to AZD1222 COVID-19 vaccine. CDR1 is SGHTA, CDR2 FQGTGA, per germline. The V gene end was trimmed by 4 bases and the J gene end by 4 bases; junction bases not matched to a gene: 5. This CDR3 is built from 15 residues. Concerning this clone itself: The antigen is not known.

Overall study findings and caveats: Dominant CD4 TCR responses targeted spike regions 160-218 and 743-854. Females made up more of the donors, who were largely white British, and clonal diversity may have come out too low.

The assay was immunoSEQ multiplex PCR, and TCRdb's table has in-frame clones only and misses some. The table records about 200,000 clones, around 94% of them present only once. The sequenced sample was peripheral blood, obtained 28 days after the second dose of the MenACWY control vaccine. The genes are TRBV7-3 and TRBJ2-1; TRBD2 aligns across 9 bases. The origin of this receptor is an adult who received the MenACWY meningococcal vaccine as a control. The DNA for the CDR3 is TGTGCCAGCAGCTCCTTAGCGGGAGAGTACAATGAGCAGTTCTTC. It specifies CASSSLAGEYNEQFF.